This T cell receptor beta chain was retrieved from a study of graft-versus-host responses after intestinal transplantation. V shed 2 bases and J 0 bases; nucleotides not matched to a gene: 12. This CDR3 contains 19 residues. Germline CDR1 is LGHNT and CDR2 is FRNRAP. Sequencing used immunoSEQ multiplex PCR; TCRdb keeps in-frame clones, though not all of them. Among about 12,000 clones listed, 84% were seen once. The source is a human patient who received an intestinal transplant, so some T cells may come from the graft donor. The chain employs TRBV12-5 and TRBJ2-3; the match to TRBD1 covers 9 bases. The specimen was PBMCs, collected 306 days after intestinal transplant. In DNA, the CDR3 is TGTGCTAGTGGTTTGACACGGACAGGGGAAGGGACTAGCACAGATACGCAGTATTTT. Translated, it gives CASGLTRTGEGTSTDTQYF.